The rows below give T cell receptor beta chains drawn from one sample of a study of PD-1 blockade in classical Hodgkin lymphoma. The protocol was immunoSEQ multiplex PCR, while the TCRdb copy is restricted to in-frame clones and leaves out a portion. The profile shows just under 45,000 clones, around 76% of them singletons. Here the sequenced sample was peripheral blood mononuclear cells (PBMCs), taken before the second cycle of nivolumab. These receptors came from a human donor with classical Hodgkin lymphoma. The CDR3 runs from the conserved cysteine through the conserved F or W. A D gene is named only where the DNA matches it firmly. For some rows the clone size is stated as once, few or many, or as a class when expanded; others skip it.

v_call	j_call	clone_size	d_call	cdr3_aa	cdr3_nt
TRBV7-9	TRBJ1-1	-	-	CASSSGSTEAFF	TGTGCCAGCAGCTCGGGGTCCACTGAAGCTTTCTTT
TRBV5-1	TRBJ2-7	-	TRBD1	CASSWDPGQLSYEQYF	TGCGCCAGCAGCTGGGATCCGGGACAGCTCTCCTACGAGCAGTACTTC
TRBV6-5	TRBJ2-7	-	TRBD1	CASTRTGGEIDEQYF	TGTGCCAGCACCCGGACAGGGGGCGAAATTGACGAGCAGTACTTC
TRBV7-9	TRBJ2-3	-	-	CASSLDSLLRGTDTQYF	TGTGCCAGCAGCTTAGACTCATTACTTAGGGGCACAGATACGCAGTATTTT
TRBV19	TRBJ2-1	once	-	CASSNILGDPYNEQFF	TGTGCCAGTAGTAATATTCTGGGGGATCCATACAATGAGCAGTTCTTC
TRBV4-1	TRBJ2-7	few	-	CASSQALRGEQYF	TGCGCCAGCAGCCAAGCGCTCCGGGGCGAGCAGTACTTC
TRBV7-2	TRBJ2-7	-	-	CASSPISGTLYEQYF	TGTGCCAGCAGCCCAATTAGCGGAACACTTTACGAGCAGTACTTC
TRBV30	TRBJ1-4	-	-	CAWNQGREDEKLFF	TGTGCCTGGAACCAGGGGAGGGAGGATGAAAAACTGTTTTTT
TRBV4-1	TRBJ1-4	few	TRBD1	CASSQVGTADLNEKLFF	TGCGCCAGCAGCCAAGTTGGGACAGCCGATCTCAATGAAAAACTGTTTTTT
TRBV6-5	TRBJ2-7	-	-	CASNPRAGSYEQYF	TGTGCCAGCAACCCGAGAGCCGGCTCCTACGAGCAGTACTTC
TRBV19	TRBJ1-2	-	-	CASSILRRLTGTPFGYTF	TGTGCCAGTAGTATATTAAGGAGATTGACCGGGACACCCTTCGGCTACACCTTC
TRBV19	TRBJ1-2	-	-	CASSIGPDNYGYTF	TGTGCCAGTAGTATAGGTCCGGACAACTATGGCTACACCTTC
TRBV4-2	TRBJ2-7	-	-	CASSQDLTGRSSYEQYF	TGTGCCAGCAGCCAAGATTTGACGGGAAGGAGCTCCTACGAGCAGTACTTC